This T cell receptor (beta chain) derives from a study of Ad26.COV2.S vaccination and SARS-CoV-2 variants. Study as a whole: Donor was in the COV1001 Ad26.COV2.S trial arm.

The protocol was immunoSEQ multiplex PCR, while the TCRdb copy is restricted to in-frame clones and leaves out a portion. The sample yields about 400,000 clones, 83% seen once. Regarding treatment: around 19 received Ad26.COV2.S at low or high dose, single or two shots; about 5 received placebo; per-sample allocation not given. Sampling was done on day 63 after the first vaccine or placebo injection. CDR3 length: 16 residues. Trimming left V 3 bases short and J 6 bases short, with 18 bases between. The germline V gene encodes CDR1 KGHSH and CDR2 LQKENI. The chain carries TRBV18 and TRBJ1-5, with D maybe TRBD1 (6 bases). Sample: peripheral blood, taken in a trial of Ad26.COV2.S vaccine versus placebo. The clonotype comes from a person aged 18-65 years who received the Ad26.COV2.S COVID-19 vaccine or a placebo. The CDR3 reads CASSPSGAGAGQPQHF. CDR3 in DNA: TGTGCCAGCTCACCGTCGGGGGCAGGGGCTGGTCAGCCCCAGCATTTT.